The rows below give T cell receptor beta chains drawn from one sample of a study of blood T cell repertoires in COVID-19. TCRdb keeps only in-frame clones here, not all; method: immunoSEQ multiplex PCR. The top ten hold around 4.5% of the sample, which has about 210,000 clones, roughly 90% seen once. The specimen was PBMCs or T cells enriched from blood (not recorded which). The origin of the receptors is a woman under 40 who had been exposed to COVID-19. Both conserved end residues are part of each CDR3. A D gene is named only where the DNA matches it firmly. Clone size is shown for a subset of rows, as once, few, many or a class of expanded clone.

DNA: TGCGCCAGCAGCTTTAGACAGGGGAAGGTCGAGACCCAGTACTTC; CDR3: CASSFRQGKVETQYF; D: TRBD1; V: TRBV5-1; size: .; J: TRBJ2-5
DNA: TGTGCCAGCAGCGCCGGGACAGGGAAGAATGAAAAACTGTTTTTT; CDR3: CASSAGTGKNEKLFF; D: TRBD1; V: TRBV9; size: once; J: TRBJ1-4
DNA: TGTGCCAGCAGCTTGCCTGGGACAGGGGGAACTTACGAGCAGTACTTC; CDR3: CASSLPGTGGTYEQYF; D: TRBD1; V: TRBV5-4; size: .; J: TRBJ2-7
DNA: TGTGCCAGCAGTGAAGGAACAGGGGATATCAGCCCCCAGCATTTT; CDR3: CASSEGTGDISPQHF; D: TRBD1; V: TRBV25-1; size: .; J: TRBJ1-5
DNA: TGTGCCAGCAGTTACTCGAGGAGCACTGAAGCTTTCTTT; CDR3: CASSYSRSTEAFF; D: .; V: TRBV6-5; size: once; J: TRBJ1-1
DNA: TGTGCCTGGACCAGGGACTACAATGAGCAGTTCTTC; CDR3: CAWTRDYNEQFF; D: .; V: TRBV30; size: .; J: TRBJ2-1
DNA: TGCGCCAGCAGCTTGACCGGGACAACCTCTGGGGCCAACGTCCTGACTTTC; CDR3: CASSLTGTTSGANVLTF; D: .; V: TRBV5-1; size: .; J: TRBJ2-6
DNA: TGTGCCAGCAGTGCCTCGGGTCTATATGGCTACACCTTC; CDR3: CASSASGLYGYTF; D: .; V: TRBV2; size: once; J: TRBJ1-2
DNA: TGTGCCAGCAGCTTGGGTGGCCGACAGGCACACACCGGGGAGCTGTTTTTT; CDR3: CASSLGGRQAHTGELFF; D: .; V: TRBV5-5; size: .; J: TRBJ2-2
DNA: TGTGCCAGCAGCGGGACGCACAGGGGAGGAACCTATAATTCACCCCTCCACTTT; CDR3: CASSGTHRGGTYNSPLHF; D: TRBD1; V: TRBV5-4; size: .; J: TRBJ1-6
DNA: TGTGCCAGCAGTTTATCAGGGGCGGGGGGCTACACCTTC; CDR3: CASSLSGAGGYTF; D: .; V: TRBV27; size: .; J: TRBJ1-2
DNA: TGCGCCAGCAGATCCCGGACAGGGGCCGGGGAGACCCAGTACTTC; CDR3: CASRSRTGAGETQYF; D: TRBD1; V: TRBV5-1; size: .; J: TRBJ2-5
DNA: TGTGCCAGCAGCTTTTACAGGGGGTTGGACACCGGGGAGCTGTTTTTT; CDR3: CASSFYRGLDTGELFF; D: TRBD1; V: TRBV11-3; size: .; J: TRBJ2-2
DNA: TGTGCCAGCAGGGAGGCCCCGGAAGGCCAGCCCCAGCATTTT; CDR3: CASREAPEGQPQHF; D: .; V: TRBV6-5; size: .; J: TRBJ1-5
DNA: TGTGCCAGCGCAAGGGACATGAACACTGAAGCTTTCTTT; CDR3: CASARDMNTEAFF; D: .; V: TRBV27; size: .; J: TRBJ1-1
DNA: TGTGCCAGTAGTACCCCACAGAGCTCCTATAATTCACCCCTCCACTTT; CDR3: CASSTPQSSYNSPLHF; D: .; V: TRBV19; size: .; J: TRBJ1-6
DNA: TGTGCCAGCAGTTACAACAGGGAAAGAGAGACCCAGTACTTC; CDR3: CASSYNRERETQYF; D: .; V: TRBV27; size: .; J: TRBJ2-5
DNA: TGTGCCAGTCGTCGGGGAGCCTACGAGCAGTACTTC; CDR3: CASRRGAYEQYF; D: .; V: TRBV28; size: .; J: TRBJ2-7
DNA: TGTGCCAGCAGTGCACAGGGGGGGGCCCAGCATTTT; CDR3: CASSAQGGAQHF; D: TRBD1; V: TRBV28; size: once; J: TRBJ1-5
DNA: TGTGCCAGCAGCTTCACCGGGACTAGCGCGAATGAGCAGTTCTTC; CDR3: CASSFTGTSANEQFF; D: TRBD2; V: TRBV7-2; size: once; J: TRBJ2-1
DNA: TGTGCCAGCAGTAGCCAGCGGGACAGGGCAGGCTACACCTTC; CDR3: CASSSQRDRAGYTF; D: TRBD1; V: TRBV6-2/TRBV6-3; size: .; J: TRBJ1-2
DNA: TGTGCCAGCAGTGAAGGACAGGGGACAACCTATAGGACTAATGAAAAACTGTTTTTT; CDR3: CASSEGQGTTYRTNEKLFF; D: TRBD1; V: TRBV6-1; size: .; J: TRBJ1-4
DNA: TGCGCCAGCAGCTCCGGGACACGGAACACTGAAGCTTTCTTT; CDR3: CASSSGTRNTEAFF; D: .; V: TRBV5-1; size: .; J: TRBJ1-1
DNA: TGTGCCAGCAGCCACCGGACCGGGGGGCTTGGGGCCAACGTCCTGACTTTC; CDR3: CASSHRTGGLGANVLTF; D: .; V: TRBV27; size: .; J: TRBJ2-6
DNA: TGTGCCAGCTCACCTTCACAGGGGGGATACTATGGCTACACCTTC; CDR3: CASSPSQGGYYGYTF; D: TRBD1; V: TRBV18; size: .; J: TRBJ1-2
DNA: TGTGCCAGCAGCCCCAGGGGGCAGGGGAACACTGAAGCTTTCTTT; CDR3: CASSPRGQGNTEAFF; D: TRBD1; V: TRBV13; size: .; J: TRBJ1-1
DNA: TGTGCCAGCAGGGAGGGGGCAGCTCCTAATGAAAAACTGTTTTTT; CDR3: CASREGAAPNEKLFF; D: TRBD1; V: TRBV2; size: .; J: TRBJ1-4
DNA: TGTGCCAGCACCTTCAGCTCTGGAAACACCATATATTTT; CDR3: CASTFSSGNTIYF; D: .; V: TRBV25-1; size: .; J: TRBJ1-3
DNA: TGTGCCAGCAGCCGTCGTCTAGCGGGGTCTAAGACCGGGGAGCTGTTTTTT; CDR3: CASSRRLAGSKTGELFF; D: TRBD2; V: TRBV7-3; size: .; J: TRBJ2-2
DNA: TGTGCCAGCTCACCTTCTAGCGGTTCCTACAATGAGCAGTTCTTC; CDR3: CASSPSSGSYNEQFF; D: TRBD2; V: TRBV18; size: .; J: TRBJ2-1
DNA: TGTGCCAGCAGCTTACGGAGCTCCTATAATTCACCCCTCCACTTT; CDR3: CASSLRSSYNSPLHF; D: .; V: TRBV7-8; size: .; J: TRBJ1-6
DNA: TGTGCCAGCAGACCCGGACATCCCGATCAGCCCCAGCATTTT; CDR3: CASRPGHPDQPQHF; D: .; V: TRBV28; size: .; J: TRBJ1-5
DNA: TGTGCCAGCAGCGTTGGTATGGGCCTGGACACCGGGGAGCTGTTTTTT; CDR3: CASSVGMGLDTGELFF; D: .; V: TRBV9; size: .; J: TRBJ2-2
DNA: TGTGCCAGCAGTGAAGGGACAGGGGTCAATGAGCAGTTCTTC; CDR3: CASSEGTGVNEQFF; D: TRBD1; V: TRBV6-1; size: .; J: TRBJ2-1
DNA: TGTGCCAGCAGCTTGGAGGGAGACAGGAGGGATACGCAGTATTTT; CDR3: CASSLEGDRRDTQYF; D: .; V: TRBV5-6; size: .; J: TRBJ2-3
DNA: TGTGCCAGTAGTCCGGGAGTCTCTGGAAACACCATATATTTT; CDR3: CASSPGVSGNTIYF; D: .; V: TRBV19; size: .; J: TRBJ1-3
DNA: TGTGCCAGCAGCGTAGGGACACTGTACCAAGAGACCCAGTACTTC; CDR3: CASSVGTLYQETQYF; D: .; V: TRBV9; size: .; J: TRBJ2-5
DNA: TGTGCCAGCAGTTTGGCCGGGAATAGCAATCAGCCCCAGCATTTT; CDR3: CASSLAGNSNQPQHF; D: .; V: TRBV6-5; size: medium-sized; J: TRBJ1-5
DNA: TGTGCCAGCAGCAAAGGTTCGAAGGGGATTAACTATGGCTACACCTTC; CDR3: CASSKGSKGINYGYTF; D: .; V: TRBV21-1; size: few; J: TRBJ1-2
DNA: TGCGCCAGCAGCTTGGCCGCTACAGGGGTGGAGACCCAGTACTTC; CDR3: CASSLAATGVETQYF; D: TRBD1; V: TRBV5-1; size: .; J: TRBJ2-5
DNA: TGTGCCACCACCCAGGCGCGCAATCAGCCCCAGCATTTT; CDR3: CATTQARNQPQHF; D: .; V: TRBV19; size: .; J: TRBJ1-5
DNA: TGTGCCAGCAGCTTCGACACGAACACTGAAGCTTTCTTT; CDR3: CASSFDTNTEAFF; D: .; V: TRBV5-4; size: once; J: TRBJ1-1
DNA: TGTGCCAGCAGTTTCGGGGATAATTCACCCCTCCACTTT; CDR3: CASSFGDNSPLHF; D: .; V: TRBV12-3/TRBV12-4; size: .; J: TRBJ1-6
DNA: TGTGCCAGCAGTGAAGCCTACAGGGACTATGGCTACACCTTC; CDR3: CASSEAYRDYGYTF; D: .; V: TRBV6-1; size: .; J: TRBJ1-2
DNA: TGTGCCAGCAGCCCACGACAGGGTTCTAATGAAAAACTGTTTTTT; CDR3: CASSPRQGSNEKLFF; D: TRBD1; V: TRBV7-9; size: .; J: TRBJ1-4
DNA: TGTGCCACCAGTGAGGGTACAAGGGGGCGGTATCAGCCCCAGCATTTT; CDR3: CATSEGTRGRYQPQHF; D: TRBD1; V: TRBV24-1; size: .; J: TRBJ1-5